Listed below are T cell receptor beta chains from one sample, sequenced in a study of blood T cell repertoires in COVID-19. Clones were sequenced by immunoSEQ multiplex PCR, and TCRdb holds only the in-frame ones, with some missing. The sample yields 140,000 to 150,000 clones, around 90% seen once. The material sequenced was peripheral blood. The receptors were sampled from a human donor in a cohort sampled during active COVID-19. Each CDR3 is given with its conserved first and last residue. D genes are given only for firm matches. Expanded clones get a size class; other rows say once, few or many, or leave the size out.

cdr3_nt: TGTGCCAGCAGCTTGGGCCGCACAGATACGCAGTATTTT; cdr3_aa: CASSLGRTDTQYF; v_call: TRBV7-9; j_call: TRBJ2-3; clone_size: -; d_call: -
cdr3_nt: TGTGCCAGCAGCAAAGCGCGGTCTCAGGGGTGGCAAGACACTGAAGCTTTCTTT; cdr3_aa: CASSKARSQGWQDTEAFF; v_call: TRBV21-1; j_call: TRBJ1-1; clone_size: -; d_call: -
cdr3_nt: TGTGCCAGCAGGCCGGGACAGGGGAAGAACTATGGCTACACCTTC; cdr3_aa: CASRPGQGKNYGYTF; v_call: TRBV6-5; j_call: TRBJ1-2; clone_size: -; d_call: TRBD1
cdr3_nt: TGTGCCAGCAGCTTGGAGGCCGGGACAGGGCGTCCCCAGCCCGGGGAGCTGTTTTTT; cdr3_aa: CASSLEAGTGRPQPGELFF; v_call: TRBV7-9; j_call: TRBJ2-2; clone_size: -; d_call: TRBD1
cdr3_nt: TGTGCCAGCAGTCTTCCACAGGGAGATGGCTACACCTTC; cdr3_aa: CASSLPQGDGYTF; v_call: TRBV7-2; j_call: TRBJ1-2; clone_size: -; d_call: -
cdr3_nt: TGTGCCAGCGGCACCATCCGAGGGGGCTACACCTTC; cdr3_aa: CASGTIRGGYTF; v_call: TRBV6-5; j_call: TRBJ1-2; clone_size: -; d_call: -
cdr3_nt: TGCAGCGTTGAAAGACAGAACTATGGCTACACCTTC; cdr3_aa: CSVERQNYGYTF; v_call: TRBV29-1; j_call: TRBJ1-2; clone_size: -; d_call: -
cdr3_nt: TGTGCCAGCAGCCCGGGGGCACAACAGACTAGCGGGGCACCTAGCACAGATACGCAGTATTTT; cdr3_aa: CASSPGAQQTSGAPSTDTQYF; v_call: TRBV4-2; j_call: TRBJ2-3; clone_size: -; d_call: TRBD2
cdr3_nt: TGTGCCAGCAGCCTCTGGAGCGGGGCTGAAGCTTTCTTT; cdr3_aa: CASSLWSGAEAFF; v_call: TRBV5-6; j_call: TRBJ1-1; clone_size: -; d_call: -
cdr3_nt: TGCAGTGCTAGTCTTGTGGGGACAGGGCCCTACAATGAGCAGTTCTTC; cdr3_aa: CSASLVGTGPYNEQFF; v_call: TRBV20-1; j_call: TRBJ2-1; clone_size: -; d_call: TRBD1
cdr3_nt: TGCGCCAGCAGCAGCCAAAGGGGACTCAGGAGCACAGATACGCAGTATTTT; cdr3_aa: CASSSQRGLRSTDTQYF; v_call: TRBV5-1; j_call: TRBJ2-3; clone_size: -; d_call: -
cdr3_nt: TGCGCCAGCAGCACTGGGACTAGCGCCTACGAGCAGTACTTC; cdr3_aa: CASSTGTSAYEQYF; v_call: TRBV5-1; j_call: TRBJ2-7; clone_size: -; d_call: TRBD2
cdr3_nt: TGCGCCAGCAGCATAAGACTAGCGGGGGGGCATACCCCTAGCACAGATACGCAGTATTTT; cdr3_aa: CASSIRLAGGHTPSTDTQYF; v_call: TRBV5-1; j_call: TRBJ2-3; clone_size: -; d_call: TRBD2
cdr3_nt: TGTGCCACCAGCAGGGCCGGGGGGACGCAGTACTTC; cdr3_aa: CATSRAGGTQYF; v_call: TRBV15; j_call: TRBJ2-7; clone_size: -; d_call: TRBD2
cdr3_nt: TGTGCCAGCAGCGCGAACAGGAATCAGCCCCAGCATTTT; cdr3_aa: CASSANRNQPQHF; v_call: TRBV7-3; j_call: TRBJ1-5; clone_size: -; d_call: -
cdr3_nt: TGTGCCAGCAGTGCCGGACAGGTCTATAGCAATCAGCCCCAGCATTTT; cdr3_aa: CASSAGQVYSNQPQHF; v_call: TRBV2; j_call: TRBJ1-5; clone_size: -; d_call: TRBD1
cdr3_nt: TGTGCCACCAGCAGAGGACAGCCCGGATCTAATCAGCCCCAGCATTTT; cdr3_aa: CATSRGQPGSNQPQHF; v_call: TRBV15; j_call: TRBJ1-5; clone_size: -; d_call: -
cdr3_nt: TGCAGCGCTGGACAGCCAGACACTGAAGCTTTCTTT; cdr3_aa: CSAGQPDTEAFF; v_call: TRBV29-1; j_call: TRBJ1-1; clone_size: -; d_call: -
cdr3_nt: TGCGCCAGCAGCTTAACGGGACTAGCAGGCAATGAGCAGTTCTTC; cdr3_aa: CASSLTGLAGNEQFF; v_call: TRBV5-1; j_call: TRBJ2-1; clone_size: -; d_call: TRBD2
cdr3_nt: TGTGCCAGCAGCCGGGGGGAAACCGGGACAGGGGGCGTCACAGATACGCAGTATTTT; cdr3_aa: CASSRGETGTGGVTDTQYF; v_call: TRBV4-2; j_call: TRBJ2-3; clone_size: -; d_call: TRBD1
cdr3_nt: TGTGCCAGCAGTGCCGGGACAGGGGATGAAAAACTGTTTTTT; cdr3_aa: CASSAGTGDEKLFF; v_call: TRBV9; j_call: TRBJ1-4; clone_size: once; d_call: TRBD1
cdr3_nt: TGCGCCAGCAGCCAAGGATCGCACTCTTCAGATACGCAGTATTTT; cdr3_aa: CASSQGSHSSDTQYF; v_call: TRBV4-3; j_call: TRBJ2-3; clone_size: -; d_call: -
cdr3_nt: TGCGCCAGCAGCACAAACAGGGGGTCTCTCGAGCAGTACTTC; cdr3_aa: CASSTNRGSLEQYF; v_call: TRBV5-1; j_call: TRBJ2-7; clone_size: -; d_call: TRBD1
cdr3_nt: TGCAGCGTTGAAGATAAGTACACCACAGATACGCAGTATTTT; cdr3_aa: CSVEDKYTTDTQYF; v_call: TRBV29-1; j_call: TRBJ2-3; clone_size: -; d_call: -
cdr3_nt: TGTGCCAGCAGGGACACAGACAGCTACACCTTC; cdr3_aa: CASRDTDSYTF; v_call: TRBV7-8; j_call: TRBJ1-2; clone_size: -; d_call: -
cdr3_nt: TGCAGCGTTGGGTGGCAGAACTATGGCTACACCTTC; cdr3_aa: CSVGWQNYGYTF; v_call: TRBV29-1; j_call: TRBJ1-2; clone_size: -; d_call: -
cdr3_nt: TGTGCCAGCAGCTTGAGTAGCTCTGGAAACACCATATATTTT; cdr3_aa: CASSLSSSGNTIYF; v_call: TRBV5-6; j_call: TRBJ1-3; clone_size: -; d_call: -
cdr3_nt: TGTGCCAGCAGGGAAACGATGTGGGGGGAAGAGACCCAGTACTTC; cdr3_aa: CASRETMWGEETQYF; v_call: TRBV6-8; j_call: TRBJ2-5; clone_size: -; d_call: -
cdr3_nt: TGTGCCAGCACAGGGGACGGAATGAACACTGAAGCTTTCTTT; cdr3_aa: CASTGDGMNTEAFF; v_call: TRBV6-6; j_call: TRBJ1-1; clone_size: -; d_call: -
cdr3_nt: TGTGCCAGCAGCCACCGGGACAGATACACAGATACGCAGTATTTT; cdr3_aa: CASSHRDRYTDTQYF; v_call: TRBV5-6; j_call: TRBJ2-3; clone_size: once; d_call: TRBD1
cdr3_nt: TGTGCCAGCAGTGACCGGGACAGGGTTTTCTACGAGCAGTACTTC; cdr3_aa: CASSDRDRVFYEQYF; v_call: TRBV25-1; j_call: TRBJ2-7; clone_size: once; d_call: TRBD1
cdr3_nt: TGTGCCTGGGCGGTTCTGACTGAAGCTTTCTTT; cdr3_aa: CAWAVLTEAFF; v_call: TRBV30; j_call: TRBJ1-1; clone_size: once; d_call: -
cdr3_nt: TGCGCCAGCAGCGCCGACGGAGCCAATCCCTACGAGCAGTACTTC; cdr3_aa: CASSADGANPYEQYF; v_call: TRBV5-1; j_call: TRBJ2-7; clone_size: once; d_call: -
cdr3_nt: TGTGCCAGCAGCTTAGCGTCGGGACTAGCGGGCTCCTACAATGAGCAGTTCTTC; cdr3_aa: CASSLASGLAGSYNEQFF; v_call: TRBV7-2; j_call: TRBJ2-1; clone_size: -; d_call: TRBD2
cdr3_nt: TGTGCCAGTAGTCCCCAGCGGGGAGCGAACACCGGGGAGCTGTTTTTT; cdr3_aa: CASSPQRGANTGELFF; v_call: TRBV19; j_call: TRBJ2-2; clone_size: -; d_call: TRBD2
cdr3_nt: TGTGCCAGCAGCTTGGACAGTGGACTAGGCTACACCTTC; cdr3_aa: CASSLDSGLGYTF; v_call: TRBV5-4; j_call: TRBJ1-2; clone_size: few; d_call: -
cdr3_nt: TGTGCCAGCAGCTTTTACAGGGCGGACGAGCAGTACTTC; cdr3_aa: CASSFYRADEQYF; v_call: TRBV7-9; j_call: TRBJ2-7; clone_size: -; d_call: -
cdr3_nt: TGTGCCACCATGGGGTGGAGCGGGGGGAACCAAGAGACCCAGTACTTC; cdr3_aa: CATMGWSGGNQETQYF; v_call: TRBV10-3; j_call: TRBJ2-5; clone_size: -; d_call: TRBD2
cdr3_nt: TGTGCCAGCAGTAACAGACAGAAGGGCTACACCTTC; cdr3_aa: CASSNRQKGYTF; v_call: TRBV6-5; j_call: TRBJ1-2; clone_size: -; d_call: -
cdr3_nt: TGTGCCAGCAGCTTTTCGGACAGGGCTGATGGCTACACCTTC; cdr3_aa: CASSFSDRADGYTF; v_call: TRBV7-9; j_call: TRBJ1-2; clone_size: -; d_call: TRBD1
cdr3_nt: TGTGCCAGCAGTTTAGTAGGCGGTGGCTACACCTTC; cdr3_aa: CASSLVGGGYTF; v_call: TRBV12-3/TRBV12-4; j_call: TRBJ1-2; clone_size: -; d_call: -
cdr3_nt: TGTGCCAGCCATGAGGCCGGAGGGATGACTAGCACAGATACGCAGTATTTT; cdr3_aa: CASHEAGGMTSTDTQYF; v_call: TRBV2; j_call: TRBJ2-3; clone_size: once; d_call: -
cdr3_nt: TGTGCCAGCAGCACCGGGACTTCCTTGGGTGAGCAGTTCTTC; cdr3_aa: CASSTGTSLGEQFF; v_call: TRBV7-8; j_call: TRBJ2-1; clone_size: -; d_call: -
cdr3_nt: TGTGCTAGTGCCTACCTTGACAGCTACGAGCAGTACTTC; cdr3_aa: CASAYLDSYEQYF; v_call: TRBV12-5; j_call: TRBJ2-7; clone_size: -; d_call: -
cdr3_nt: TGTGCCAGCACCCCTGGAGGGGAACCCGGGGAGCTGTTTTTT; cdr3_aa: CASTPGGEPGELFF; v_call: TRBV27; j_call: TRBJ2-2; clone_size: once; d_call: -
cdr3_nt: TGTGCCAGCAGCACGCAGGGGATCGGTGAAAAACTGTTTTTT; cdr3_aa: CASSTQGIGEKLFF; v_call: TRBV6-5; j_call: TRBJ1-4; clone_size: -; d_call: -
cdr3_nt: TGTGCCAGCAGCCAAGCCCTAGGTGAGGATACGCAGTATTTT; cdr3_aa: CASSQALGEDTQYF; v_call: TRBV14; j_call: TRBJ2-3; clone_size: -; d_call: -
cdr3_nt: TGTGCCAGCCTAAAAGTGACAGGATTGACAGAGACCCAGTACTTC; cdr3_aa: CASLKVTGLTETQYF; v_call: TRBV6-5; j_call: TRBJ2-5; clone_size: -; d_call: -
cdr3_nt: TGTGCCAGCAGCTTGAGGGGTGTACCGGCAACTAATGAAAAACTGTTTTTT; cdr3_aa: CASSLRGVPATNEKLFF; v_call: TRBV5-5; j_call: TRBJ1-4; clone_size: once; d_call: -
cdr3_nt: TGTGCCAGCAGCCTGACCGGGACTGAAGCTTTCTTT; cdr3_aa: CASSLTGTEAFF; v_call: TRBV7-9; j_call: TRBJ1-1; clone_size: -; d_call: -
cdr3_nt: TGTGCCAGCAGCTCCACAGCGGGGGGCCAAAACATTCAGTACTTC; cdr3_aa: CASSSTAGGQNIQYF; v_call: TRBV7-2; j_call: TRBJ2-4; clone_size: -; d_call: TRBD2
cdr3_nt: TGTGCCAGCAGCCCAGGGACAGGGGCATACGAGCAGTACTTC; cdr3_aa: CASSPGTGAYEQYF; v_call: TRBV7-6; j_call: TRBJ2-7; clone_size: -; d_call: TRBD1
cdr3_nt: TGTGCCAGCAGTGAAGAGGTGGTGGGGGGGAGCACAGATACGCAGTATTTT; cdr3_aa: CASSEEVVGGSTDTQYF; v_call: TRBV2; j_call: TRBJ2-3; clone_size: -; d_call: TRBD2
cdr3_nt: TGCAGCGTTGCGGGACAGGGGGTCGGCTACACCTTC; cdr3_aa: CSVAGQGVGYTF; v_call: TRBV29-1; j_call: TRBJ1-2; clone_size: -; d_call: TRBD1
cdr3_nt: TGTGCCAGCAGCTTAGGCCGACCCGGGACAGGTAGAATCAATGAGCAGTTCTTC; cdr3_aa: CASSLGRPGTGRINEQFF; v_call: TRBV11-3; j_call: TRBJ2-1; clone_size: once; d_call: TRBD1